Listed here is a single TCR beta chain. CDR1 is SGHNT and CDR2 is YYREEE in the germline V gene (reference sequence). The CDR3 length is 15 residues. The V end lost 1 base, the J end lost 2 bases, and 12 bases lay between the germline ends. The sample comes from a study of control samples from healthy donors and cancer patients. Here immunoSEQ multiplex PCR was the method, and the copy in TCRdb shows in-frame clones only, minus some. The repertoire holds 85,000 to 100,000 clones, 85% to 95% seen once, with approximately 7.6% in the top ten. The receptor comes from a man younger than 35 in good health. The V and J genes are TRBV5-4 and TRBJ1-1; tentative D call: TRBD1 (5 bases). The source material was blood. The CDR3 loop is CASSLLGGGNTEAFF. For the CDR3, the DNA is TGTGCCAGCAGCTTGTTGGGGGGAGGCAACACTGAAGCTTTCTTT. Filled out from reference TRBV5-4 and TRBJ1-1, the complete variable domain reads ETGVTQSPTHLIKTRGQQVTLRCSSQSGHNTVSWYQQALGQGPQFIFQYYREEENGRGNFPPRFSGLQFPNYSSELNVNALELDDSALYLCASSLLGGGNTEAFFGQGTRLTVV.